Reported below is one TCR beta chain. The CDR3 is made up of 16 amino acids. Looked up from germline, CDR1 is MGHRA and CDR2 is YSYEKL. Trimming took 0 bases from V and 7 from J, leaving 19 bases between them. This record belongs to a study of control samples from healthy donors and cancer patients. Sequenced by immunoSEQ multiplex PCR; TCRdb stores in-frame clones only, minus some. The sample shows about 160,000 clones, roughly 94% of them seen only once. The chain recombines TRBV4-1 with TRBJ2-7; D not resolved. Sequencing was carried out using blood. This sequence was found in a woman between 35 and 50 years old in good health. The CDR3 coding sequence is TGCGCCAGCAGCCAAGAGGAGACACGGAACTTGGGTGAGCAGTACTTC. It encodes CASSQEETRNLGEQYF.